This TCR beta chain was sequenced in a study of T-cell memory formation after mild COVID-19. This clonotype has a count of ten or more. Trimming left V 5 bases short and J 0 bases short, with 12 bases between. This CDR3 comprises 15 residues. CDR1 and CDR2 from the germline V gene are SGHVS and FQNEAQ. MiXCR, run by TCRdb on the 5' RACE reads, gives a single entry per CDR3 protein. The sample has about 540,000 distinct CDR3 sequences, 20% seen once; the top ten hold under 15%. V and J are TRBV7-8 and TRBJ2-3; no clear D. The sequencing input was PBMCs or a T cell subset sorted from them (not recorded which). The receptor was isolated from an adult woman who had mild COVID-19 (a few samples of this study predate the infection). Cell type and time point are not known. CDR3 nucleotide sequence: TGTGCCAGCAGCCGTACTTGGTCAAGCACAGATACGCAGTATTTT. Encoded protein: CASSRTWSSTDTQYF. Variable domain in full (rest from reference TRBV7-8 and TRBJ2-3): GAGVSQSPRYKVAKRGQDVALRCDPISGHVSLFWYQQALGQGPEFLTYFQNEAQLDKSGLPSDRFFAERPEGSVSTLKIQRTQQEDSAVYLCASSRTWSSTDTQYFGPGTRLTVL.